This TCR beta chain was observed in a study of technical replicates of blood from a handful of donors. Looked up from germline, CDR1 is SNHLY and CDR2 is FYNNEI. The V end lost 4 bases, the J end lost 1 base, and 10 bases lay between the germline ends. There are 14 residues in the CDR3. The protocol was immunoSEQ multiplex PCR, while the TCRdb copy is restricted to in-frame clones and leaves out a portion. The repertoire holds about 94,000 clones, with 95% as singletons. The sequence was collected from a human donor in good health. The chain recombines TRBV2 with TRBJ2-5; D not resolved. The specimen was T cells isolated from PBMCs. CDR3 sequence reads: CASSGRLSQETQYF. Here the CDR3 DNA reads TGTGCCAGCAGTGGTCGACTGAGCCAAGAGACCCAGTACTTC.